This T cell receptor beta chain originates from a study of OX40 agonist ivuxolimab in advanced cancers. Looking at the study overall: The dose of intravenous ivuxolimab that patients received every 2 weeks ranged from 0.01 to 10 mg/kg. Eligibility admitted prior anti-PD-1, anti-PD-L1 or anti-CTLA-4 therapy; 30% to 40% had some. Study-level points and caveats: Certain nonresponders additionally had low normalized T-cell clonal expansion. Antigen targets of the expanded peripheral T cells went undetermined.

Worth noting for this clone: The antigen remains undetermined.

The V gene end was trimmed by 5 bases and the J gene end by 6 bases; junction bases not matched to a gene: 6. Germline CDR1 and CDR2: SGHAT and FQNNGV. There are 15 residues in the CDR3. The repertoire was sequenced with immunoSEQ multiplex PCR; TCRdb's copy has only in-frame clones and lacks some. This sample yields some 65,000 clones, of which roughly 87% are seen a single time; 0.35% to 0.45% belongs to the top ten. Sequenced here: CD4+ or CD8+ T cells sorted from blood, sampled in a trial of the OX40 agonist ivuxolimab. The genes are TRBV11-2 and TRBJ2-5; TRBD2 aligns across 13 bases. The clonotype comes from an adult with an advanced solid tumor such as melanoma, head and neck, liver or kidney cancer. This CDR3 reads CASSTGTSGAQTQYF. For the CDR3, the DNA is TGTGCCAGCAGCACCGGGACTAGCGGGGCACAGACCCAGTACTTC.